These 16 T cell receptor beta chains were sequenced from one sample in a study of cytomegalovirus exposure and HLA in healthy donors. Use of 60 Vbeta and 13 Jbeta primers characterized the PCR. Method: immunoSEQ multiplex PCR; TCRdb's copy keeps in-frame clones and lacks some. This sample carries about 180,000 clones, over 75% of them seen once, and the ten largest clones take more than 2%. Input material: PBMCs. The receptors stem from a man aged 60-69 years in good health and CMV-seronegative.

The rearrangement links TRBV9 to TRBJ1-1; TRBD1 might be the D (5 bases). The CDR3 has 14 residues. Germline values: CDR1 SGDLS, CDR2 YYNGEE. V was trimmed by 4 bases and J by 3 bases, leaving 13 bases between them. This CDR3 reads CASSKQVRDTEAFF. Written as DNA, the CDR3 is TGTGCCAGCAGCAAACAGGTCCGCGACACTGAAGCTTTCTTT.

Written as DNA, the CDR3 is TGTGCCAGCAGCTTAATTCCGACAGGGACGCAGCCCCAGCATTTT. It yields the protein CASSLIPTGTQPQHF. The chain combines TRBV7-2 with TRBJ1-5, with 7 bases fitting TRBD1. Per the germline V gene, CDR1 is SGHTA and CDR2 is FQGNSA. This CDR3 region has 15 residues. J was trimmed by 7 bases and V by 2 bases; bases with no gene match: 8. The whole variable domain, remainder taken from reference TRBV7-2 and TRBJ1-5, is GAGVSQSPSNKVTEKGKDVELRCDPISGHTALYWYRQSLGQGLEFLIYFQGNSAPDKSGLPSDRFSAERTGGSVSTLTIQRTQQEDSAVYLCASSLIPTGTQPQHFGDGTRLSIL.

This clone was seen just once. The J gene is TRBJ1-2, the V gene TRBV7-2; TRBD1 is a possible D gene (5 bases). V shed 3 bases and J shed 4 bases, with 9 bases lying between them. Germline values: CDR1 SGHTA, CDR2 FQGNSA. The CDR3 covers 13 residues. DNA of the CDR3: TGTGCCAGCAGCTTTGGTCAGGGCTATGGCTACACCTTC. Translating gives CASSFGQGYGYTF. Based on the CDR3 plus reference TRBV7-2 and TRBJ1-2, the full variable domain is GAGVSQSPSNKVTEKGKDVELRCDPISGHTALYWYRQSLGQGLEFLIYFQGNSAPDKSGLPSDRFSAERTGGSVSTLTIQRTQQEDSAVYLCASSFGQGYGYTFGSGTRLTVV.

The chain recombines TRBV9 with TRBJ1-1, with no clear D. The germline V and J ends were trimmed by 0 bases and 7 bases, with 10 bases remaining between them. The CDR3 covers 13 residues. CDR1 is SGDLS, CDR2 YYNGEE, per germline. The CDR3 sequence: CASSVAAGCEAFF. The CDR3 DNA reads TGTGCCAGCAGCGTAGCTGCGGGATGTGAAGCTTTCTTT.

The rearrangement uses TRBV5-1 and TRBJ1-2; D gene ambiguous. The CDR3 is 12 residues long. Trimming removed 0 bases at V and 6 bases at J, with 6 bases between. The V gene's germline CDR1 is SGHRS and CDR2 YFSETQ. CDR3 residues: CASSLDFDGYTF. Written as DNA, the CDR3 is TGCGCCAGCAGCTTGGATTTCGATGGCTACACCTTC.

The CDR3: CASSLSWGPLTDTQYF. The CDR3 nucleotides are TGTGCCAGCAGCTTATCTTGGGGGCCCCTCACAGATACGCAGTATTTT. The chain has TRBV7-3 and TRBJ2-3; D may be TRBD1 (6 bases). CDR1 is SGHTA, CDR2 FQGTGA, per germline. The germline V and J ends were trimmed by 2 bases and 2 bases, with 14 bases remaining between them. This CDR3 has 16 amino acids.

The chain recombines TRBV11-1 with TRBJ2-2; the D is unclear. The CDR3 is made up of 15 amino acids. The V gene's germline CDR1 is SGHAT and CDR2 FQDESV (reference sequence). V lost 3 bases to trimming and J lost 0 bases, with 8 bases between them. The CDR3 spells CASSFRFPNTGELFF. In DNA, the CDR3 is TGTGCCAGCAGCTTCAGGTTCCCGAACACCGGGGAGCTGTTTTTT.

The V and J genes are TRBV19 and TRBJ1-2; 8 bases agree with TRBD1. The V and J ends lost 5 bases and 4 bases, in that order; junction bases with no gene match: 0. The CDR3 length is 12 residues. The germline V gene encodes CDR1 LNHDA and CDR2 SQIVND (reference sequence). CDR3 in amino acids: CASSGQGYGYTF. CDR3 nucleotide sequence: TGTGCCAGTAGTGGACAGGGCTATGGCTACACCTTC.

The CDR3 reads CAISESGLQGFAGANVLTF. In DNA form, the CDR3 reads TGTGCCATCAGTGAGTCGGGACTACAGGGTTTCGCTGGGGCCAACGTCCTGACTTTC. The chain is built from TRBV10-3 and TRBJ2-6; a possible D gene is TRBD2 (7 bases). Germline V gene data show CDR1 as ENHRY and CDR2 as SYGVKD. V was trimmed by 0 bases and J by 2 bases, leaving 17 bases between them. This CDR3 contains 19 residues.

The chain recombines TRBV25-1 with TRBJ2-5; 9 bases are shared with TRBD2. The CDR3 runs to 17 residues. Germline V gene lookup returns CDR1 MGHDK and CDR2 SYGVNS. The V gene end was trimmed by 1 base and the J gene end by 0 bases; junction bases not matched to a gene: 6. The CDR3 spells CASSEWGGTSYQETQYF. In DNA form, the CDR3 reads TGTGCCAGCAGTGAATGGGGCGGGACTAGCTACCAAGAGACCCAGTACTTC. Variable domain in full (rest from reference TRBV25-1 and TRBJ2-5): EADIYQTPRYLVIGTGKKITLECSQTMGHDKMYWYQQDPGMELHLIHYSYGVNSTEKGDLSSESTVSRIRTEHFPLTLESARPSHTSQYLCASSEWGGTSYQETQYFGPGTRLLVL.

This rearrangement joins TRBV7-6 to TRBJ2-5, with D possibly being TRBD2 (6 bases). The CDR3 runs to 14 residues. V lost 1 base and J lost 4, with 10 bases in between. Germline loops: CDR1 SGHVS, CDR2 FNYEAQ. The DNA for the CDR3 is TGTGCCAGCAGCTTAGTGATCGGGGGAGAGACCCAGTACTTC. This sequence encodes CASSLVIGGETQYF.

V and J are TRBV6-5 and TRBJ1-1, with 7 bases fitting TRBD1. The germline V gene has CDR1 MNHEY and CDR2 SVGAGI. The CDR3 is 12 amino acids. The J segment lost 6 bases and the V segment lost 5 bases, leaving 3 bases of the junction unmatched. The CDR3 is CASSTGAAEAFF. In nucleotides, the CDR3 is TGTGCCAGCAGTACAGGGGCGGCTGAAGCTTTCTTT.

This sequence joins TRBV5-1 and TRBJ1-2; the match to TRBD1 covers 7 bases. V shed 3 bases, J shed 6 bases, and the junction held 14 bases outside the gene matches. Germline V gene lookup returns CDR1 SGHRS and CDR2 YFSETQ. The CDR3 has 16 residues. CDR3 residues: CASSSGMDGTVNGYTF. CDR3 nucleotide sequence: TGCGCCAGCAGCTCGGGGATGGACGGGACAGTCAATGGCTACACCTTC.

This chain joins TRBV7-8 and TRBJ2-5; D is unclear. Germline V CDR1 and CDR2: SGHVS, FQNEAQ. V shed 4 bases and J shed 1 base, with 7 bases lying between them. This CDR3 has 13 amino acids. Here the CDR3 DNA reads TGTGCCAGCAGCTCCGGGTTCCAAGAGACCCAGTACTTC. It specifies CASSSGFQETQYF. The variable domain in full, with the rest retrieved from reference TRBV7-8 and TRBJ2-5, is GAGVSQSPRYKVAKRGQDVALRCDPISGHVSLFWYQQALGQGPEFLTYFQNEAQLDKSGLPSDRFFAERPEGSVSTLKIQRTQQEDSAVYLCASSSGFQETQYFGPGTRLLVL.

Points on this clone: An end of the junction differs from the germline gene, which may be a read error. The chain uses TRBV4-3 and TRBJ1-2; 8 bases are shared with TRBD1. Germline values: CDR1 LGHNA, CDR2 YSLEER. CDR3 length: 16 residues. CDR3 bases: TGCGCCAGCAGCCAAGATAGTACAGGGGGAGACTATGGCTACCCCTTC. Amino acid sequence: CASSQDSTGGDYGYPF.

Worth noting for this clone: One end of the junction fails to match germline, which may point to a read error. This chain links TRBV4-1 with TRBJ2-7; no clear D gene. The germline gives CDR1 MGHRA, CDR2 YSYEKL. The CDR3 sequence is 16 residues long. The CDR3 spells CANSQDRVPSLSEQYF. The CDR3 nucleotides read TGCGCCAACAGCCAAGACCGGGTCCCCTCCCTGTCCGAGCAGTACTTC.